The sequence of this T cell receptor (beta chain) was determined in a study of blood T cell repertoires in COVID-19. Study at large: From the United States, Italy and Spain came samples of acute and convalescent COVID-19.

V lost 0 bases, J lost 2 bases, and 3 bases stayed unmatched. CDR3 length equals 15 residues. CDR1 SGHRS and CDR2 YFSETQ come from the germline V gene. Clones were sequenced by immunoSEQ multiplex PCR, and TCRdb holds only the in-frame ones, with some missing. Of over 150,000 clones in the sample, around 80% were seen once. This receptor was identified in a man aged 60 to 69 with acute or convalescent COVID-19. The rearrangement links TRBV5-1 to TRBJ2-3; TRBD1 matches 7 bases. Specimen: peripheral blood. CDR3 DNA sequence: TGCGCCAGCAGCTTGGAGGGGACAGTCACAGATACGCAGTATTTT. Encoded protein: CASSLEGTVTDTQYF.